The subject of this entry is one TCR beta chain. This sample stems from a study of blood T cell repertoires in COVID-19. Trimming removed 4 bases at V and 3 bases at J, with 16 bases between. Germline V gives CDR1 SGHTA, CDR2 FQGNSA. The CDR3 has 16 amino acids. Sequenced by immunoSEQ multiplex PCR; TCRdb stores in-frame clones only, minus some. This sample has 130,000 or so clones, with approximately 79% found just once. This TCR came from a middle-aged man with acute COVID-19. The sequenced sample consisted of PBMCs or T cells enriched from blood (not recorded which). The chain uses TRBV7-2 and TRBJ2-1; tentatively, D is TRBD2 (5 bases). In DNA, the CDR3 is TGTGCCAGCAGCTGGCCTCCGGGGTTCCGCTACAATGAGCAGTTCTTC. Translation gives CASSWPPGFRYNEQFF. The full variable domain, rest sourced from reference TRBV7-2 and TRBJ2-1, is GAGVSQSPSNKVTEKGKDVELRCDPISGHTALYWYRQSLGQGLEFLIYFQGNSAPDKSGLPSDRFSAERTGGSVSTLTIQRTQQEDSAVYLCASSWPPGFRYNEQFFGPGTRLTVL.